A single TCR beta chain is shown here with its context. The sample comes from a study of blood T cell repertoires in COVID-19. The CDR3 spans 14 residues. Germline V lookup: CDR1 KGHDR, CDR2 SFDVKD. Trimming cost V 1 base and J 8 bases, with 13 bases left between them. Method: immunoSEQ multiplex PCR; TCRdb's copy keeps in-frame clones and lacks some. The repertoire consists of fewer than 350,000 clones, with approximately 90% occurring once and the leading ten covering 1.5% to 2%. The J gene is TRBJ1-2, the V gene TRBV24-1; no firm D call. This sequence was found in a woman in her 30s with COVID-19, enrolled during active disease. The sample taken for sequencing was peripheral blood. CDR3 region: CATSDLGRSRGYTF. The CDR3 nucleotides read TGTGCCACCAGTGATTTAGGCCGATCGAGGGGCTACACCTTC.